This T cell receptor (beta chain) originates from a study of OX40 agonist ivuxolimab in advanced cancers. About the research overall: Of mixed ages from about 23 to 90 and averaging about 60 years, the group was 65% to 85% male.

The table came from immunoSEQ multiplex PCR; TCRdb's copy has only in-frame clones and leaves some out. Of 55,000 to 90,000 clones listed, 88% are singletons. Germline lookup yields CDR1 MDHEN and CDR2 SYDVKM. The CDR3 consists of 14 residues. V shed 2 bases and J shed 0 bases, with 6 bases lying between them. The sequence was obtained from an adult with an advanced solid tumor such as melanoma, head and neck, liver or kidney cancer. The chain has TRBV28 and TRBJ2-3; no definite D call. The material was CD4+ or CD8+ T cells sorted from blood, obtained in a trial of the OX40 agonist ivuxolimab. CDR3 DNA: TGTGCCAGCAGTTTAGTGGTTAGCACAGATACGCAGTATTTT. Translating it yields CASSLVVSTDTQYF.